The 11 T cell receptor beta chains listed next were all sequenced from one sample in a study of blood T cells in healthy people across ages. A second PCR of 7 to 11 cycles used a sample-barcoded 5' primer and a J-beta primer mix. MiXCR was run by TCRdb on the 5' RACE reads, yielding one entry per CDR3 protein. In the table there are about 590,000 distinct CDR3 sequences, 25% to 30% of which are singletons. The sequenced material came from blood. The receptors were sampled from a woman older than 75 in good health.

The chain carries TRBV6-6 and TRBJ1-1, with 7 bases identical to TRBD1. Germline V gene data show CDR1 as MNHNY and CDR2 as SVGAGI (reference sequence). Trimming at V came to 5 bases and at J to 5 bases, leaving 11 bases not matched to a gene. CDR3 size: 15 residues. CDR3 coding DNA: TGTGCCAGCAGTATCACCCCAGGGGGTGGGACTGAAGCTTTCTTT. It specifies CASSITPGGGTEAFF.

Of note for this clonotype: A much larger clonotype is one base distant, so this may be a read error. The chain has TRBV3-1 and TRBJ2-7, with D uncertain. Deletions cut 1 base from V and 3 bases from J, with 16 bases between. Germline CDR1 LGHDT, CDR2 YNNKEL (reference sequence). This CDR3 contains 16 residues. The CDR3 sequence: CASSQGPRPVGYEQYF. In DNA, the CDR3 is TGTGCCAGCAGCCAAGGACCCAGGCCCGTCGGCTACGAGCAGTACTTC.

This clonotype was counted at least ten times. This rearrangement joins TRBV10-2 to TRBJ2-7, with 7 bases matching TRBD1. Germline assignment: CDR1 WSHSY and CDR2 SAAADI. Trimming took 8 bases from V and 1 from J; bases not matched to a gene: 11. This CDR3 is 15 amino acids long. CDR3 coding DNA: TGCGCCAGCCTTCCGGGACAGAAGAAATCCTACGAGCAGTACTTC. Amino acids: CASLPGQKKSYEQYF.

This clonotype was counted ten times or more. A read error may explain this, as a much larger clone is one base away. The chain couples TRBV12-3 or TRBV12-4 to TRBJ2-2; tentative D call: TRBD2 (5 bases). The CDR3 length is 17 residues. This CDR3 reads CASITFFKQPNTGERFF. DNA for the CDR3: TGTGCCAGCATCACCTTCTTTAAGCAGCCGAACACCGGGGAGCGGTTTTTT.

This clonotype showed up many times. A much larger clone lies one base from this, so it may be a read error. The rearrangement uses TRBV19 and TRBJ2-7, with a tentative D call TRBD1 (5 bases). This CDR3 region has 15 residues. The V gene's germline CDR1 is LNHDA and CDR2 SQIVND (reference sequence). Trimming left V 5 bases short and J 7 bases short, with 21 bases between. The CDR3, as DNA: TGTGCCAGTAGTTGGGCGACCAGGGCAGACAATGAGCAGTACTTC. Translated, it gives CASSWATRADNEQYF.

This clonotype was found many times. The chain combines TRBV10-2 with TRBJ1-5; 7 nucleotides match TRBD1. CDR3 length: 13 residues. Germline loops: CDR1 WSHSY, CDR2 SAAADI. The junction had 8 bases not matched to a gene; V was cut back by 11 bases and J by 4 bases. The CDR3 is CAVRATGNQPQHF. CDR3 DNA: TGCGCCGTGAGGGCGACAGGGAATCAGCCCCAGCATTTT.

Details on this clonotype: A much bigger clone sits one base away, suggesting this may be a read error. The genes are TRBV9 and TRBJ2-1; no reliable D call. The CDR3 totals 10 residues. CDR1 SGDLS and CDR2 YYNGEE come from the germline V gene. The germline V and J ends were trimmed by 3 bases and 13 bases, with 8 bases remaining between them. CDR3 loop: CASSGRNQFF. The CDR3 coding sequence is TGTGCCAGCAGCGGCAGGAATCAGTTCTTC.

This clonotype was observed at least ten times. The chain recombines TRBV7-2 with TRBJ2-5; the D is unclear. V lost 5 bases to trimming and J lost 1 base, with 11 bases between them. Germline V gives CDR1 SGHTA, CDR2 FQGNSA. CDR3 size: 14 residues. CDR3 sequence: CASSGTIFQETQYF. The CDR3 DNA reads TGTGCCAGCAGCGGCACGATATTCCAAGAGACCCAGTACTTC.

For this clonotype: Given the absence of the conserved phenylalanine or tryptophan at the CDR3 end, a read error is likely. V is TRBV3-1 and J is TRBJ2-5; D is possibly TRBD2 (6 bases). Between the trimmed V and J ends, which lost 5 bases and 4 bases, there was a span of 32 bases. From germline, CDR1 is LGHDT and CDR2 YNNKEL (reference sequence). The CDR3 is 20 residues long. CDR3 loop: CASSGPALTRRNSIVETQYC. The CDR3 DNA is TGTGCCAGCAGCGGACCTGCACTGACTAGACGGAACTCCATTGTAGAGACCCAGTACTGC.

This clonotype was seen a handful of times. The chain joins TRBV6-6 to TRBJ1-1; a possible D gene is TRBD1 (5 bases). Germline V gene data show CDR1 as MNHNY and CDR2 as SVGAGI (reference sequence). Trimming removed 5 bases at V and 1 base at J, with 14 bases between. The CDR3 is made up of 15 amino acids. DNA for the CDR3: TGTGCCAGCAGTCCTCCCCCAGGGCAGAACACTGAAGCTTTCTTT. Translating gives CASSPPPGQNTEAFF.

This clonotype was seen ten or more times. The chain employs TRBV7-6 and TRBJ2-5; TRBD1 might be the D (6 bases). Germline V gives CDR1 SGHVS, CDR2 FNYEAQ. The CDR3 contains 14 residues. Trimming shortened V by 3 bases and J by 11 bases, and 19 bases separated the two germline ends. CDR3 loop: CASSLKQGIWEQYF. CDR3 DNA: TGTGCCAGCAGCTTGAAACAGGGAATTTGGGAGCAGTACTTC.